A single sample is the source of the 32 T cell receptor beta chains below, sequenced in a study of blood T cell repertoires in COVID-19. Only in-frame clones appear in the TCRdb table, and some are missing; sequencing was by immunoSEQ multiplex PCR. The data show over 60,000 clones, about 80% seen once. Sequenced: peripheral blood. These TCRs come from a man at least 80 years old with active or convalescent COVID-19.

At least ten counts were recorded for this clone. CDR3 residues: CASSSLADEQFF. The CDR3 coding sequence is TGTGCCAGCAGTTCACTAGCGGACGAGCAGTTCTTC. The V call is TRBV6-5, the J call TRBJ2-1, with TRBD2 matching 8 bases. The germline V gene has CDR1 MNHEY and CDR2 SVGAGI. V shed 4 bases, J shed 10 bases, and the junction held 3 bases outside the gene matches. The CDR3 length is 12 residues.

The rearrangement joins TRBV19 to TRBJ2-3; D is possibly TRBD1 (5 bases). V shed 6 bases and J shed 1 base, with 17 bases lying between them. CDR3 length: 16 residues. Looked up from germline, CDR1 is LNHDA and CDR2 is SQIVND (reference sequence). CDR3 sequence reads: CASSGLTGRGTDTQYF. The CDR3 DNA reads as TGTGCCAGTAGCGGCCTTACAGGTCGGGGCACAGATACGCAGTATTTT.

This chain uses TRBV7-3 with TRBJ2-7; 10 nucleotides match TRBD1. CDR3 length: 15 residues. Germline CDR1 SGHTA, CDR2 FQGTGA. V lost 5 bases, J lost 3 bases, and 7 bases stayed unmatched. This CDR3 reads CASSVGQGLLYEQYF. CDR3 bases: TGTGCCAGCAGCGTGGGACAGGGGCTTCTCTACGAGCAGTACTTC.

The CDR3 DNA reads TGTGCCAGCAGCTCGGGCGGGGCCTCTGGAAACACCATATATTTT. Its protein is CASSSGGASGNTIYF. V is TRBV11-1 and J is TRBJ1-3; D may be TRBD1 (5 bases). CDR3 length equals 15 residues. V lost 4 bases to trimming and J lost 0 bases, with 10 bases between them. CDR1 and CDR2 from the germline V gene are SGHAT and FQDESV (reference sequence).

This clone is deemed medium-sized. The genes are TRBV4-1 and TRBJ2-3, with 7 bases aligning to TRBD2. Trimming removed 5 bases from V and 1 base from J; junction bases left unmatched: 18. This CDR3 region has 19 residues. Germline loops: CDR1 MGHRA, CDR2 YSYEKL. The CDR3 DNA reads TGCGCCAGCAGCTTGGGACTACACTCTCAGATGTGGGGCACAGATACGCAGTATTTT. Translation: CASSLGLHSQMWGTDTQYF.

This clone was detected a few times. The rearrangement uses TRBV28 and TRBJ1-2; 8 bases fit TRBD1. From germline, CDR1 is MDHEN and CDR2 SYDVKM. This CDR3 contains 13 residues. With 3 bases clipped from V and 13 bases from J, the junction kept 10 bases outside the gene matches. DNA of the CDR3: TGTGCCAGCAGTTTTTCGGTCGCGGACAGGGCCACCTTC. Translating gives CASSFSVADRATF.

As concerns this clone: One junction end disagrees with the germline gene, perhaps due to a read error. This chain links TRBV6-1 with TRBJ2-1; a weak D match, TRBD1 (6 bases). Per germline, CDR1 MNHNS and CDR2 SASEGT. The CDR3 contains 15 residues. CDR3 bases: TGTGCCAGCACTGAAAAGTTGGACAGATACAATGAGCAGTTCTTC. Its translation is CASTEKLDRYNEQFF.

This clone showed up just a few times. The rearrangement uses TRBV5-8 and TRBJ2-7, with TRBD2 as a possible D gene (5 bases). The V and J ends lost 2 bases and 6 bases respectively, with 15 bases between them. CDR1 SGHTS and CDR2 YDEGEE come from the germline V gene. The CDR3 runs 14 residues. The CDR3 DNA follows: TGTGCCAGCAGCTTCCAGCGGTCAGAGAGCGAGCAGTACTTC. Its translation: CASSFQRSESEQYF. The complete variable domain, with remaining parts taken from reference TRBV5-8 and TRBJ2-7, reads EAGVTQSPTHLIKTRGQQATLRCSPISGHTSVYWYQQALGLGLQFLLWYDEGEERNRGNFPPRFSGRQFPNYSSELNVNALELEDSALYLCASSFQRSESEQYFGPGTRLTVT.

The chain has TRBV5-5 and TRBJ1-6; perhaps TRBD1 as D (5 bases). The CDR3 is 16 residues long. With 3 bases removed from V and 10 bases from J, the gap between germline ends came to 20 bases. Looked up from germline, CDR1 is SGHKS and CDR2 is YYEKEE (reference sequence). The CDR3 bases are TGTGCCAGCAGCTCCCCCCAGGACGGGGGGTGGTCACCCCTCCACTTT. It translates to CASSSPQDGGWSPLHF.

The chain uses TRBV5-1 and TRBJ2-1; maybe TRBD1 (5 bases). Germline CDR1 SGHRS, CDR2 YFSETQ. V lost 0 bases, J lost 8 bases, and 12 bases lay in between. CDR3 size: 14 residues. The CDR3 sequence: CASSLVGPSDEQFF. The CDR3 DNA reads as TGCGCCAGCAGCTTGGTGGGGCCGAGCGATGAGCAGTTCTTC.

V gene TRBV6-5 combines with J gene TRBJ1-2, with D possibly TRBD1 on 6 matching bases. CDR1 is MNHEY, CDR2 SVGAGI, per germline. With 7 bases removed from V and 4 bases from J, the gap between germline ends came to 10 bases. The CDR3 sequence is 12 residues long. This CDR3 reads CASTGGPYGYTF. In nucleotides, the CDR3 is TGTGCCAGCACGGGGGGCCCCTATGGCTACACCTTC.

This clone was found once. The chain uses TRBV12-5 and TRBJ2-1; D not certain. Germline loops: CDR1 LGHNT, CDR2 FRNRAP. Trimming left V 5 bases short and J 3 bases short, with 14 bases between. The CDR3 has 15 residues. CDR3 residues: CASGQTPRLYNEQFF. The CDR3 region has the DNA TGTGCTAGTGGTCAAACACCCCGTCTCTACAATGAGCAGTTCTTC.

A few counts support this clone. J is TRBJ2-7 and V is TRBV10-1; no clear D. V lost 5 bases and J lost 1, with 9 bases in between. This CDR3 region has 13 residues. CDR1 is WNHNN, CDR2 SYGVQD, per germline (reference sequence). CDR3 nucleotides: TGCGCCAGCAGTCCCTCTCTTTCCTACGAGCAGTACTTC. Protein sequence: CASSPSLSYEQYF.

The gene calls are TRBV15 and TRBJ2-7, with 8 bases matching TRBD2. The CDR3 length is 13 residues. Per germline, CDR1 LNHNV and CDR2 YYDKDF (reference sequence). V lost 5 bases to trimming and J lost 7 bases; unmatched junction nucleotides: 7. The CDR3 region has the DNA TGTGCCACCAGCCGGCTAGCGGGTAGAGAGCAGTACTTC. It specifies CATSRLAGREQYF.

The gene calls are TRBV5-1 and TRBJ1-3, with 8 bases lining up with TRBD1. V lost 0 bases to trimming and J lost 1 base; unmatched junction nucleotides: 6. There are 17 residues in the CDR3. Germline CDR1 SGHRS, CDR2 YFSETQ. CDR3: CASSLAPQGGSGNTIYF. The DNA for the CDR3 is TGCGCCAGCAGCTTGGCGCCACAGGGGGGATCTGGAAACACCATATATTTT. Full variable domain (rest looked up from reference TRBV5-1 and TRBJ1-3): KAGVTQTPRYLIKTRGQQVTLSCSPISGHRSVSWYQQTPGQGLQFLFEYFSETQRNKGNFPGRFSGRQFSNSRSEMNVSTLELGDSALYLCASSLAPQGGSGNTIYFGEGSWLTVV.

The chain combines TRBV27 with TRBJ1-5; a possible D gene is TRBD1 (5 bases). The CDR3 has 13 amino acids. With 5 bases removed from V and 7 bases from J, the gap between germline ends came to 12 bases. Germline CDR1 is MNHEY and CDR2 is SMNVEV (reference sequence). The CDR3 region is CASSRAGNQPQHF. CDR3 nucleotide sequence: TGTGCCAGCAGTCGGGCAGGGAACCAGCCCCAGCATTTT.

J is TRBJ2-1 and V is TRBV28; 8 bases map to TRBD2. Germline CDR1 is MDHEN and CDR2 is SYDVKM. V trimming: 5 bases; J trimming: 3 bases; junction bases outside the gene matches: 9. The CDR3 is 16 residues long. In DNA, the CDR3 is TGTGCCAGCAGTAACATAGCGGGAACGGACTACAATGAGCAGTTCTTC. Protein sequence: CASSNIAGTDYNEQFF.

The genes are TRBV7-2 and TRBJ1-2, with 8 bases lining up with TRBD1. Germline CDR1 reads SGHTA; CDR2 reads FQGNSA. The V gene end was trimmed by 3 bases and the J gene end by 5 bases; junction bases not matched to a gene: 2. The CDR3 sequence is 13 residues long. CDR3 sequence (DNA): TGTGCCAGCAGCTTGGACAGGGATTATGGCTACACCTTC. It encodes CASSLDRDYGYTF.

The chain links TRBV28 to TRBJ1-2; D ambiguous. This CDR3 spans 14 amino acids. Trimming stripped 5 bases from V and 4 bases from J, with 14 bases between. Germline V gene data show CDR1 as MDHEN and CDR2 as SYDVKM. CDR3 nucleotides: TGTGCCAGCAGTCTGAGGCCAGAGATCTATGGCTACACCTTC. Encoded protein: CASSLRPEIYGYTF.

This rearrangement joins TRBV5-1 to TRBJ1-2; TRBD1 agrees at 9 bases. Trimming took 0 bases from V and 4 from J; bases not matched to a gene: 4. This CDR3 has 15 residues. Germline lookup yields CDR1 SGHRS and CDR2 YFSETQ. The DNA of the CDR3 is TGCGCCAGCAGCTTGGGGGACAGGGAGGGCTATGGCTACACCTTC. This codes for CASSLGDREGYGYTF.

This clone was seen just once. This chain connects TRBV20-1 to TRBJ1-5; no clear D. Trimming took 3 bases from V and 0 from J, leaving 6 bases between them. The CDR3 covers 13 residues. Looked up from germline, CDR1 is DFQATT and CDR2 is SNEGSKA (reference sequence). CDR3: CSASPYSNQPQHF. CDR3 nucleotides: TGCAGTGCTAGTCCCTATAGCAATCAGCCCCAGCATTTT.

The rearrangement joins TRBV19 to TRBJ1-1, with 7 bases identical to TRBD1. The CDR3 loop spans 15 amino acids. The trim removed 2 bases at V and 6 bases at J, leaving 9 bases unmatched. Germline CDR1 and CDR2: LNHDA and SQIVND (reference sequence). The CDR3 protein is CASSIRGDRESEAFF. CDR3 DNA sequence: TGTGCCAGTAGTATAAGGGGAGACAGGGAGTCTGAAGCTTTCTTT.

The V gene is TRBV28, the J gene TRBJ1-5, with 12 bases that match TRBD1. V trimming: 5 bases; J trimming: 3 bases; junction bases outside the gene matches: 5. The CDR3 length is 16 residues. Germline CDR1 is MDHEN and CDR2 is SYDVKM. In DNA, the CDR3 is TGTGCCAGCAGTCCAGGGACAGGGGGCTACAATCAGCCCCAGCATTTT. It encodes CASSPGTGGYNQPQHF.

This clone was found once. V and J are TRBV3-1 (or the pseudogene TRBV3-2) and TRBJ2-1; 9 nucleotides match TRBD2. This CDR3 is 16 amino acids long. Trimming removed 4 bases from V and 1 base from J; junction bases left unmatched: 5. Germline CDR1 reads LGHDT; CDR2 reads YNNKEL (reference sequence). The CDR3 protein is CASSRGSGGSYNEQFF. CDR3 coding DNA: TGTGCCAGCAGCCGGGGTAGCGGGGGATCCTACAATGAGCAGTTCTTC.

This chain connects TRBV4-3 to TRBJ2-3; maybe TRBD1 (5 bases). Trimming stripped 3 bases from V and 7 bases from J, with 8 bases between. This CDR3 spans 12 amino acids. The germline gives CDR1 LGHNA, CDR2 YSLEER. The CDR3 is CASSHEDNTQYF. DNA of the CDR3: TGCGCCAGCAGCCACGAGGACAATACGCAGTATTTT.

As to this clone: One end of the junction fails to match germline, which may point to a read error. The chain uses TRBV5-4 and TRBJ1-2, with D unclear. CDR3 length equals 12 residues. Germline assignment: CDR1 SGHNT and CDR2 YYREEE (reference sequence). DNA of the CDR3: TGTGCCAGCAGCTTTTGGGAGGGCGGCTTCCCCTTC. This encodes CASSFWEGGFPF.

This chain connects TRBV27 to TRBJ1-1; the match to TRBD1 covers 8 bases. Germline CDR1 MNHEY, CDR2 SMNVEV (reference sequence). The CDR3 runs to 18 residues. Trimming at V came to 5 bases and at J to 0 bases, leaving 14 bases not matched to a gene. CDR3 coding DNA: TGTGCCAGCAGTCCACGGACAGGGCCAATAATACTGAACACTGAAGCTTTCTTT. This gives the protein CASSPRTGPIILNTEAFF.

J is TRBJ1-4 and V is TRBV6-5; maybe TRBD1 (5 bases). CDR3 length: 13 residues. Germline CDR1 MNHEY, CDR2 SVGAGI. Trimming shortened V by 6 bases and J by 5 bases, and 10 bases separated the two germline ends. CDR3 sequence: CASSGRANEKLFF. CDR3 sequence (DNA): TGTGCCAGCAGCGGCAGGGCGAATGAAAAACTGTTTTTT.

This chain connects TRBV7-8 to TRBJ2-3, with D maybe TRBD1 (5 bases). The CDR3 loop spans 13 amino acids. V lost 5 bases and J 6 bases, leaving 12 bases between the germline ends. Germline CDR1 and CDR2: SGHVS and FQNEAQ. The CDR3 sequence is CASSNRIQDTQYF. The CDR3 DNA follows: TGTGCCAGCAGCAACAGGATTCAGGATACGCAGTATTTT.

The J gene is TRBJ2-7, the V gene TRBV28; 8 bases align to TRBD2. The CDR3 runs to 16 residues. J was trimmed by 3 bases and V by 4 bases; bases with no gene match: 11. Germline CDR1 and CDR2: MDHEN and SYDVKM. The CDR3 loop reads CASSSYFTSGNYEQYF. In DNA form, the CDR3 reads TGTGCCAGCAGTTCTTATTTTACTAGCGGAAACTACGAGCAGTACTTC.

This CDR3 reads CASSLGQDTDTQYF. The CDR3 coding sequence is TGTGCCAGCAGCTTAGGACAGGACACAGATACGCAGTATTTT. J is TRBJ2-3 and V is TRBV11-2; D possibly corresponds to TRBD1 (6 bases). V was cut by 1 base and J by 2 bases, with 7 bases left in between. This CDR3 is built from 14 residues. The germline CDR1 and CDR2 sequences are SGHAT and FQNNGV.

A note on this clone: Other DNA sequences in this specimen translate into the identical CDR3. The chain joins TRBV6-2 or TRBV6-3 to TRBJ1-1; D is uncertain. From germline, CDR1 is MNHEY and CDR2 SVGEGT. V dropped 2 bases and J dropped 4 bases, with 5 bases sitting between them. CDR3 length equals 12 residues. The DNA for the CDR3 is TGTGCCAGCAGTTACCAGCGCACTGAAGCTTTCTTT. It yields the protein CASSYQRTEAFF.